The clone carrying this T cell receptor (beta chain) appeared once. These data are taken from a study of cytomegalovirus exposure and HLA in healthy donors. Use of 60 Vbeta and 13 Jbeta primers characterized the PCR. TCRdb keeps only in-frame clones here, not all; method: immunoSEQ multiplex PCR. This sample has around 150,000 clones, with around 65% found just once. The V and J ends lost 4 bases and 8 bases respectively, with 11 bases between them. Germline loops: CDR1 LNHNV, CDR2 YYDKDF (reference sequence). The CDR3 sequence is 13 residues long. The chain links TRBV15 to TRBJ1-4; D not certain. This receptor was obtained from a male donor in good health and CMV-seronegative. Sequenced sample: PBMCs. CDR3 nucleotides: TGTGCCACCAGCACCTCAGGTTGGGAAAAACTGTTTTTT. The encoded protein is CATSTSGWEKLFF.